This is a list of T cell receptor beta chains from one sample in a study of shared clonotypes between healthy human individuals. TCRdb's copy holds only in-frame clones and misses some; the assay was immunoSEQ multiplex PCR. This table has 450,000 to 500,000 clones, around 80% appearing once. The sequenced sample was PBMCs. The source is a woman aged 40 to 50 in good health. Some clones in this sample may be carry-over from other donors' samples. The CDR3 runs from the conserved cysteine through the conserved F or W. The D gene is left open where the match is weak. Clone size is given for some rows only: seen once, a few or many times, or a class if the clone is expanded.

v_call,clone_size,j_call,d_call,cdr3_nt,cdr3_aa
TRBV5-1,-,TRBJ1-3,-,TGCGCCAGCAGCTTGGCCAGGGGAAACACCATATATTTT,CASSLARGNTIYF
TRBV19,-,TRBJ1-6,-,TGTGCCAGTAGTATCGGACGAGATCGAAATAGTTCACCCCTCCACTTT,CASSIGRDRNSSPLHF
TRBV27,-,TRBJ2-1,TRBD2,TGTGCCAGCAGTCTTACTAGCGGGGGAAATTACAATGAGCAGTTCTTC,CASSLTSGGNYNEQFF
TRBV11-2,-,TRBJ2-4,-,TGTGCCAGCAGCTCCCGGAGTGTGGAGTACTTC,CASSSRSVEYF
TRBV19,-,TRBJ2-7,TRBD2,TGTGCCAGTAGTATAGGCGCGGGAGTGGGATTATACGAGCAATACTTC,CASSIGAGVGLYEQYF
TRBV28,few,TRBJ1-2,TRBD1,TGTGCCAGCAGTACTCCGGACAGGGACTATGGCTACACCTTC,CASSTPDRDYGYTF
TRBV19,-,TRBJ2-2,-,TGTGCCAGTGGGTCAGGTGCCGGGGAGCTGTTTTTT,CASGSGAGELFF
TRBV27,-,TRBJ1-6,TRBD1,TGTGCCAGCAGTTGGAGGGGGCATAATTCACCCCTCCACTTT,CASSWRGHNSPLHF
TRBV7-9,-,TRBJ1-2,-,TGTGCCAGCAGCTTAGCGGCGGGGGCTAACTATGGCTACACCTTC,CASSLAAGANYGYTF
TRBV9,once,TRBJ2-1,TRBD2,TGTGCCAGCAGCGTATTAGCGGGAGGGGGAAATGAGCAGTTCTTC,CASSVLAGGGNEQFF
TRBV15,-,TRBJ1-2,-,TGTGCCACCAGCAGAGATCGGGCAGGGTACTATGGCTACACCTTC,CATSRDRAGYYGYTF
TRBV7-2,-,TRBJ2-3,TRBD2,TGTGCCAGCAGCCCAGGACTAGCGCAGTATTTT,CASSPGLAQYF
TRBV5-4,-,TRBJ2-2,-,TGTGCCAGCAGCTTCATTACCTCGAACACCGGGGAGCTGTTTTTT,CASSFITSNTGELFF
TRBV18,-,TRBJ2-7,-,TGTGCCAGCTCACAGGGGACCTACGAGCAGTACTTC,CASSQGTYEQYF
TRBV5-1,many,TRBJ2-7,-,TGCGCCAGCAGCTTGGGCCCAGGGGACATCTACGAGCAGTACTTC,CASSLGPGDIYEQYF